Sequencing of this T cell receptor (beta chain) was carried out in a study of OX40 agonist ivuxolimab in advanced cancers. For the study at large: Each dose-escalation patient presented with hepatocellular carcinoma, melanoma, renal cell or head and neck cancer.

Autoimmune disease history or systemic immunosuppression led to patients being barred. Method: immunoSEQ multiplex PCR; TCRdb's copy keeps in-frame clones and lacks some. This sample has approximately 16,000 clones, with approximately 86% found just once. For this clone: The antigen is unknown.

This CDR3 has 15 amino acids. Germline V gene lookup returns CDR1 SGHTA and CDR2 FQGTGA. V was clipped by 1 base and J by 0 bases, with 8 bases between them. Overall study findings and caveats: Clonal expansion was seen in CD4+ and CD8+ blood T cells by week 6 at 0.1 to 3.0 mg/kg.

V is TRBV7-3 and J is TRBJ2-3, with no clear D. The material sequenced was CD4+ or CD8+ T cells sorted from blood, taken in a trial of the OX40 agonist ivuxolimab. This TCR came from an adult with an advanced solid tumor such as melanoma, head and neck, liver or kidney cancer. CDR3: CASSLRWGSTDTQYF. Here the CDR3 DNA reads TGTGCCAGCAGCTTAAGGTGGGGTAGCACAGATACGCAGTATTTT.